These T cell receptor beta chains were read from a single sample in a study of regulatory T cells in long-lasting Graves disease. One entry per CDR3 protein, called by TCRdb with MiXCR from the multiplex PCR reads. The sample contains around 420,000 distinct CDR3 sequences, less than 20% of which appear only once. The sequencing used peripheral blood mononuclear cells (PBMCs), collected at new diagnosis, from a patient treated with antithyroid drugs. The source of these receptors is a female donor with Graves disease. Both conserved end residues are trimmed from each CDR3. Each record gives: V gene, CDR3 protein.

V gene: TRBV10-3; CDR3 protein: AISESEGFGYT
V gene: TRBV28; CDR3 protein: ASGSGTSVTDTQY
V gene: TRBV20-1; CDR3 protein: SAVGRIQETQY
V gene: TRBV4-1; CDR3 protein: ASSQRFRYGNQPQH
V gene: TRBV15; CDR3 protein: ATRAGWFSEQY
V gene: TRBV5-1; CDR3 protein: ASSSTGFPGANEKLF
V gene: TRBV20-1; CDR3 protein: SATGHNTEAF
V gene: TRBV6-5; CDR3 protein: ASSYSRGESYGYT
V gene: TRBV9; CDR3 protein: ASSPPGGANVLT
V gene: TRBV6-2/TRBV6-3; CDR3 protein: ASSYSRKGVKTQY
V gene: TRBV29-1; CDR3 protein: SVGPGLSNYYGYT
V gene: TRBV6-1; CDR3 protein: ASRGRGYNQPQH
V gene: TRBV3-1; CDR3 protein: ASSQDSDDTSEAF
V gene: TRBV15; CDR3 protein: ATSRRNRDTEAF
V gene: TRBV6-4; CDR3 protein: ASSALAGPYEQY
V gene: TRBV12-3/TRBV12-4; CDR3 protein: ASSFYDNEQF
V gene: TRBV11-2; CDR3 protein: ASSLVRAGGYT
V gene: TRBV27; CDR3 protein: ASQGRGKEYEQY
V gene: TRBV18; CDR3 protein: ASSPSGEKLF
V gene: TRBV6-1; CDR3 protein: ASSLRGLGGEVEAF
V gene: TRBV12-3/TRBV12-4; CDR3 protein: ASSFLPETGNTIY
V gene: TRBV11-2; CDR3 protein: ASSLGLIIEEKLF
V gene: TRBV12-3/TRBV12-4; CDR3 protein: ASSLVNQGSNQPQH
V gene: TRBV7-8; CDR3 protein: ASSFDTSGRGADTQY
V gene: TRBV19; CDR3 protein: ASSILGQGSSDTQY
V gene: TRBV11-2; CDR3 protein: ASSLDPGANYGYT
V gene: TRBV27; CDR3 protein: ASRTLNGEQY
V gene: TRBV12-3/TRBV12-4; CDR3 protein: ASSPRGQETQY
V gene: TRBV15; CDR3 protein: ATSSLHAAEADQETQY
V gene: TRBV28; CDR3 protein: ATISPQGGRNEKLF
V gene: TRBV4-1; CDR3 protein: ASSPGQGAGVEQF
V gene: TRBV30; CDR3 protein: AWSPGQGLYEQY
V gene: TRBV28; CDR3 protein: ASSLWRGLPTDTQY
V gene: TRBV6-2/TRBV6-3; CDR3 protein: ASSDLDSSYSYEQY
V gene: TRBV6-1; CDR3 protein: ASSDGLDTIY
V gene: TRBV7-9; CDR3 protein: ASSGKAGMEQF
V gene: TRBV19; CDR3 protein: ASSIYGQPNTEAF
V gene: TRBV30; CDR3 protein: AWSVQQGFTDTQY
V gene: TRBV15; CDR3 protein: ATSRDRGGTEAF
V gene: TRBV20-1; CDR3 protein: SARDTNGELF
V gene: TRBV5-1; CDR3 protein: ASSYRLADSYEQY
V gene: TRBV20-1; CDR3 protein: SASQANTEAF
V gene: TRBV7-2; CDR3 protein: ASSFLGARYNEQF
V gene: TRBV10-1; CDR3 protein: ASGKSGRTYEQY
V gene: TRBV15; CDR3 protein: ATSRTEETQY
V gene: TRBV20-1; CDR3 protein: SAGEGNQPQH